This T cell receptor (beta chain) is from a study of Ad26.COV2.S vaccination and SARS-CoV-2 variants (dated by TCRdb to the early 2020s). In the study overall: Donors in the vaccine arm were drawn from COV1001, a phase I-IIa trial of Ad26.COV2.S in healthy adults that was multicentre, randomized, double-blind and placebo-controlled. Dosing of Ad26.COV2.S was intramuscular, at either 5x10^10 or 1x10^11 viral particles, delivered as one shot or as two shots spaced 56 days apart. A total of approximately 30 samples were included in the TCR-sequenced set, comprising roughly 19 Ad26.COV2.S vaccine recipients, 5 placebo recipients and 8 SARS-CoV-2 convalescent individuals. Investigators did not know the trial group allocation while performing experiments and assessing outcomes. Trial participants were randomized into five groups of five, in which low-dose or high-dose Ad26.COV2.S was given once or twice, or placebo was given on both occasions. TCRbeta repertoire sequencing was used to assess the specificity and breadth of SARS-CoV-2-reactive T cell receptors after Ad26.COV2.S vaccination. The paper's findings and limits, for the study overall: After vaccination, substantial breadth of spike-specific CD8+ and CD4+ T cell responses was reported. It was noted by the authors that total T cell responses may have been underestimated by the TCR breadth and depth analyses. The study was not powered to compare responses between vaccine doses or regimens. Compared with placebo recipients, Ad26.COV2.S recipients showed higher spike-specific TCR breadth (P = 0.0014). Comparable non-spike TCR breadth was observed between vaccine and placebo recipients, consistent with only spike being contained in the vaccine.

TCRbeta CDR3 regions were sequenced with the immunoSEQ Assay. After extraction, genomic DNA underwent amplification by bias-controlled multiplex PCR, followed by high-throughput sequencing. The authors processed their data as follows. To quantify the absolute abundance of every unique TCRbeta CDR3 region, sequences were collapsed and filtered. T cell fraction was estimated by normalizing TCRbeta template counts to usable DNA, which was measured by amplifying reference genes present in all nucleated cells. Repertoire TCRs were annotated as SARS-CoV-2-specific by exact matching of V gene, CDR3 amino acid sequence and J gene to a known reactive TCR set. The reference SARS-CoV-2 TCR set came from MIRA and was filtered for enrichment in COVID-19-positive ImmuneCODE repertoires, removing public or cross-reactive TCRs. Drawing on the MIRA antigens, annotated TCRs were analysed further at the level of specific ORF or position within ORF. Breadth was defined as annotated unique rearrangements over total unique productive rearrangements; depth was the summed frequency of those rearrangements. Two-sided Wilcoxon rank-sum tests were used to compare TCR breadth between groups. Here the immuneACCESS table is served through TCRdb, limited to in-frame sequences with V and J called. Missing clones are a known gap in these copies; in checked studies unresolved V genes cover under half, and the rest lacks a known reason. V and J calls plus clone size are reproduced from that table; the DNA served to infer D and trimming. For this sample there are approximately 300,000 clones; around 84% appear just once. The biggest ten clones account for 1.5% to 2.5% of the sample.

V sheds 2 bases and J sheds 2 bases, leaving 7 bases between their ends. CDR1 and CDR2, per the germline V gene (reference sequence), are GTSNPN and SVGIG. From the cysteine through the phenylalanine, the CDR3 covers 13 amino acids. Only the CDR3 portion is preserved as DNA: 39 bases, with reading frame beginning at the first base. This clone was detected only once. The antigen it binds to is not known. There are no base qualities to consult, and no much larger clone falls within one base. The sample's treatment or condition label is to be understood as: around 19 received Ad26.COV2.S at low or high dose, single or two shots; roughly 5 received placebo; per-sample allocation not given. For vaccine and placebo recipients, the sequenced repertoires came from samples collected on day 63 after the first injection. Cohort 1b enrolled 25 adults aged 18-55 years at a single site in Boston, USA, between 29 July and 7 August 2020. As a vaccine, Ad26.COV2.S was a replication-incompetent adenovirus type 26 vector that expressed a prefusion-stabilized SARS-CoV-2 spike protein derived from the original Wuhan strain.

The chain employs TRBV30 and TRBJ2-1; TRBD1 might be the D gene, on 5 matching bases. The clonotype was recovered from a person between 18 and 59 years old who received the Ad26.COV2.S COVID-19 vaccine or a placebo. Sequencing used peripheral blood, obtained in a trial of Ad26.COV2.S vaccine versus placebo. Here the CDR3 is given as CAWSTQAYNEQFF. The DNA sequence is TGTGCCTGGAGTACACAGGCCTACAATGAGCAGTTCTTC.